Following are 14 T cell receptor beta chains from one sample sequenced in a study of blood T cell repertoires in COVID-19. The assay was immunoSEQ multiplex PCR, and TCRdb's table has in-frame clones only and misses some. The sample holds about 250,000 clones, approximately 90% seen once. Sequences were obtained from peripheral blood. Source of these receptors: a young man with active or convalescent COVID-19.

CDR3 in amino acids: CASSLVGRTYEQYF. In nucleotides, the CDR3 is TGTGCCAGCAGCTTAGTTGGGCGTACCTACGAGCAGTACTTC. The chain joins TRBV7-9 to TRBJ2-7; no firm D call. The CDR3 covers 14 residues. CDR1 is SEHNR and CDR2 is FQNEAQ in the germline V gene (reference sequence). Trimming took off 1 base at V and 2 bases at J, with 9 bases between the two ends.

This clone has a single count. J is TRBJ1-2 and V is TRBV1; the DNA was not used to check the table's D call, TRBD1. TRBV1 is a known pseudogene. This CDR3 contains 15 residues. This chain's CDR3 is CTSSQFGQPNYGYTF. CDR3 nucleotides: TGCACCAGCAGCCAATTCGGACAGCCTAACTATGGCTACACCTTC.

CDR3 DNA: TGTGCCAGCAGTCGGGACTCTTTGGTAGAGACCCAGTACTTC. It yields the protein CASSRDSLVETQYF. The chain has TRBV7-9 and TRBJ2-5, with D perhaps TRBD2 (6 bases). Trimming took off 6 bases at V and 4 bases at J, with 15 bases between the two ends. Germline-derived CDR1 and CDR2 are SEHNR and FQNEAQ (reference sequence). The CDR3 spans 14 residues.

The V call is TRBV10-3, the J call TRBJ2-3, with 8 bases lining up with TRBD2. The CDR3 contains 15 residues. The ends lost 3 bases at V and 5 bases at J; junction bases unmatched: 7. In germline, CDR1 is ENHRY, CDR2 SYGVKD. CDR3 loop: CAISDPGRGRDTQYF. For the CDR3, the DNA is TGTGCCATCAGTGATCCCGGGAGGGGCCGAGATACGCAGTATTTT.

This sequence joins TRBV10-3 and TRBJ2-7, with TRBD2 as a possible D gene (6 bases). This CDR3 spans 15 amino acids. Germline V gives CDR1 ENHRY, CDR2 SYGVKD. Trimming took 3 bases from V and 5 from J, leaving 17 bases between them. CDR3 sequence reads: CAISDPGTSRNEQYF. The CDR3 DNA follows: TGTGCCATCAGTGACCCCGGGACTTCTCGCAACGAGCAGTACTTC.

The rearrangement uses TRBV15 and TRBJ1-1; D is unclear. The CDR3 totals 13 residues. Trimming removed 1 base at V and 10 bases at J, with 13 bases between. The germline V gene encodes CDR1 LNHNV and CDR2 YYDKDF (reference sequence). The CDR3: CATSRGREQRAFF. CDR3 in DNA: TGTGCCACCAGCAGAGGGAGGGAGCAGCGAGCTTTCTTT.

The chain recombines TRBV7-2 with TRBJ1-6; D is unclear. V was pared by 2 bases and J by 0 bases, with 8 bases between. CDR1 and CDR2 (germline): SGHTA, FQGNSA. This CDR3 region has 16 residues. CDR3 residues: CASSLRVSSYNSPLHF. CDR3 nucleotide sequence: TGTGCCAGCAGCTTAAGAGTGAGCTCCTATAATTCACCCCTCCACTTT.

This clone was seen only a few times. The genes are TRBV9 and TRBJ1-5; tentatively, D is TRBD1 (5 bases). Germline CDR1 and CDR2: SGDLS and YYNGEE. The CDR3 runs to 21 residues. V gave up 0 bases and J gave up 4 bases, with 29 bases separating them. The CDR3 loop reads CASSVASGLQEGAGRNQPQHF. CDR3 DNA: TGTGCCAGCAGCGTAGCCTCGGGGCTCCAGGAGGGAGCGGGTCGGAATCAGCCCCAGCATTTT.

A few counts support this clone. The chain joins TRBV19 to TRBJ2-1, with D possibly TRBD2 on 5 matching bases. The germline V and J ends were trimmed by 3 bases and 3 bases, with 12 bases remaining between them. This CDR3 spans 15 amino acids. Germline V CDR1 and CDR2: LNHDA, SQIVND (reference sequence). The DNA of the CDR3 is TGTGCCAGTAGTATCGAGGGCTCGGGCTACAATGAGCAGTTCTTC. Translating it yields CASSIEGSGYNEQFF.

V gene TRBV18 combines with J gene TRBJ1-1; unclear D gene. This CDR3 has 15 amino acids. The germline V and J ends were trimmed by 0 bases and 1 base, with 9 bases remaining between them. Looked up from germline, CDR1 is KGHSH and CDR2 is LQKENI. The CDR3 nucleotides read TGTGCCAGCTCACCACCGAGTCGGGGGAACACTGAAGCTTTCTTT. Amino acids: CASSPPSRGNTEAFF.

Here the CDR3 reads CASSLGDTSSGNTIYF. CDR3 coding DNA: TGCGCCAGCAGCTTGGGGGACACCAGCTCTGGAAACACCATATATTTT. The V call is TRBV5-1, the J call TRBJ1-3, with a weak D call TRBD1 (6 bases). CDR3 length: 16 amino acids. Germline V gives CDR1 SGHRS, CDR2 YFSETQ. V was shortened by 0 bases and J by 0 bases, with 10 bases between the two germline ends.

The V call is TRBV6-5, the J call TRBJ1-1; TRBD1 matches at 9 bases. V shed 3 bases and J 5 bases; nucleotides not matched to a gene: 7. The CDR3 extends over 15 amino acids. Germline V gene sequence: CDR1 MNHEY, CDR2 SVGAGI. The CDR3 bases are TGTGCCAGCAGTTATCCGACAGGGGGGAAGACTGAAGCTTTCTTT. It encodes CASSYPTGGKTEAFF.

This rearrangement joins TRBV6-6 to TRBJ1-1, with D tentatively TRBD1 (5 bases). Germline V gene sequence: CDR1 MNHNY, CDR2 SVGAGI (reference sequence). V was clipped by 2 bases and J by 3 bases, with 13 bases between them. This CDR3 region has 15 residues. CDR3 region: CASSYGTGKDTEAFF. The DNA for the CDR3 is TGTGCCAGCAGTTACGGCACAGGAAAAGACACTGAAGCTTTCTTT.

The CDR3 is CASSLTGPGNTIYF. Here the CDR3 DNA reads TGTGCCAGCAGTTTGACAGGGCCTGGAAACACCATATATTTT. V usage is TRBV6-5 and J usage is TRBJ1-3; 7 nucleotides agree with TRBD1. V gave up 4 bases and J gave up 2 bases; unmatched junction bases: 2. The CDR3 runs to 14 residues. CDR1 and CDR2 from the germline V gene are MNHEY and SVGAGI.